The 10 T cell receptor beta chains listed next were all sequenced from one sample in a study of blood T cell repertoires in COVID-19. Generated by immunoSEQ multiplex PCR, the TCRdb table keeps only in-frame clones and is missing some. The sample lists roughly 82,000 clones, 80% to 95% occurring once. Sequencing was carried out using peripheral blood. The receptors here all came from a woman aged 45-65 years in a cohort sampled during active COVID-19.

The chain links TRBV10-1 to TRBJ2-1; possibly TRBD2 for D (6 bases). V was shortened by 0 bases and J by 6 bases, with 6 bases between the two germline ends. Germline V gives CDR1 WNHNN, CDR2 SYGVQD (reference sequence). This CDR3 has 13 amino acids. The CDR3 reads CASSESGLNEQFF. CDR3 DNA sequence: TGCGCCAGCAGTGAGTCGGGACTCAATGAGCAGTTCTTC.

The chain has TRBV6-5 and TRBJ2-7; weak D call: TRBD2 (6 bases). Per germline, CDR1 MNHEY and CDR2 SVGAGI. This CDR3 comprises 13 residues. V was shortened by 10 bases and J by 3 bases, with 16 bases between the two germline ends. CDR3 in amino acids: CATYGGSVYEQYF. Written as DNA, the CDR3 is TGTGCCACTTATGGGGGGTCCGTCTACGAGCAGTACTTC.

The chain combines TRBV12-3 or TRBV12-4 with TRBJ1-2; D is unclear. This CDR3 has 13 residues. Trimming took 5 bases from V and 1 from J, leaving 8 bases between them. The CDR3 bases are TGTGCCAGCAGTCCCATAGTTAACTATGGCTACACCTTC. It translates to CASSPIVNYGYTF.

The chain has TRBV30 and TRBJ2-7; D might be TRBD2 (7 bases). The CDR3 extends over 14 amino acids. The V gene lost 0 bases and the J gene lost 2 bases, with 11 bases spanning the gap. Germline V gene sequence: CDR1 GTSNPN, CDR2 SVGIG (reference sequence). In DNA, the CDR3 is TGTGCCTGGAGTGTACGGGGGGCTGCCTACGAGCAGTACTTC. Amino acid sequence: CAWSVRGAAYEQYF.

The chain couples TRBV5-1 to TRBJ2-1; 9 bases align to TRBD1. This CDR3 has 15 residues. J lost 3 bases, V lost 2 bases, and 3 bases had no gene match. The germline CDR1 and CDR2 sequences are SGHRS and YFSETQ. Written as DNA, the CDR3 is TGCGCCAGCAGCTTACAGGGGGCACTCTACAATGAGCAGTTCTTC. Amino acid sequence: CASSLQGALYNEQFF.

J is TRBJ2-3 and V is TRBV6-6; TRBD2 might be the D (5 bases). This CDR3 is 16 amino acids long. Germline CDR1 MNHNY, CDR2 SVGAGI (reference sequence). The germline V and J ends were trimmed by 0 bases and 6 bases, with 16 bases remaining between them. The CDR3 protein is CASSYSSSVLGDTQYF. CDR3 nucleotide sequence: TGTGCCAGCAGTTACTCGAGTAGCGTGCTAGGGGATACGCAGTATTTT.

The V gene is TRBV7-9, the J gene TRBJ1-3; 7 nucleotides agree with TRBD1. The CDR3 runs to 16 residues. Germline trimming cut 4 bases from V and 0 bases from J; bases unmatched to any gene: 6. Germline CDR1 and CDR2: SEHNR and FQNEAQ (reference sequence). CDR3 amino acids: CASSSQGLSSGNTIYF. CDR3 DNA sequence: TGTGCCAGCAGCTCACAGGGGTTAAGCTCTGGAAACACCATATATTTT.

This chain links TRBV28 with TRBJ2-3, with TRBD2 matching 8 bases. The CDR3 extends over 15 amino acids. Looked up from germline, CDR1 is MDHEN and CDR2 is SYDVKM. With V trimmed by 2 bases and J by 3 bases, 4 bases remained unmatched. The CDR3 loop is CASSLEAGATDTQYF. Here the CDR3 DNA reads TGTGCCAGCAGTTTAGAAGCGGGAGCGACAGATACGCAGTATTTT. Full variable domain (missing parts from reference TRBV28 and TRBJ2-3): DVKVTQSSRYLVKRTGEKVFLECVQDMDHENMFWYRQDPGLGLRLIYFSYDVKMKEKGDIPEGYSVSREKKERFSLILESASTNQTSMYLCASSLEAGATDTQYFGPGTRLTVL.

The chain employs TRBV6-5 and TRBJ2-7; 14 bases fit TRBD2. Germline V gene data show CDR1 as MNHEY and CDR2 as SVGAGI. With V trimmed by 6 bases and J by 10 bases, 8 bases remained unmatched. This CDR3 has 14 residues. The CDR3, as DNA: TGTGCCAGCAGCCCCGGGACTAGCGGGGGCCCTCAGTACTTC. Its protein product is CASSPGTSGGPQYF.

The chain links TRBV7-6 to TRBJ2-2, with D perhaps TRBD2 (7 bases). In germline, CDR1 is SGHVS, CDR2 FNYEAQ. Trimming shortened V by 2 bases and J by 4 bases, and 20 bases separated the two germline ends. CDR3 size: 18 residues. The CDR3 sequence is CASSLINGARGATGELFF. CDR3 DNA sequence: TGTGCCAGCAGCTTAATCAATGGGGCCCGGGGGGCCACCGGGGAGCTGTTTTTT. The full variable domain, rest sourced from reference TRBV7-6 and TRBJ2-2, is GAGVSQSPRYKVTKRGQDVALRCDPISGHVSLYWYRQALGQGPEFLTYFNYEAQQDKSGLPNDRFSAERPEGSISTLTIQRTEQRDSAMYRCASSLINGARGATGELFFGEGSRLTVL.